Below are 16 T cell receptor beta chains sequenced from a single sample in a study of glioma-infiltrating T cells. Using RNA template, CDR3s of TCR alpha and beta were amplified with iRepertoire arm-PCR. Each CDR3 protein gets one entry after TCRdb re-called the multiplex PCR reads with MiXCR. The data show about 190,000 distinct CDR3 sequences, more than 25% seen once. Specimen: glioma tissue, nonneoplastic brain tissue, or PBMCs (not recorded which). The receptors shown here come from a human donor with low-grade glioma or glioblastoma, undergoing nonglioma brain surgery, or in good health (not recorded which).

Worth noting for this clonotype: A much bigger clone sits one base away, suggesting this may be a read error. The chain uses TRBV28 and TRBJ1-2, with D perhaps matching TRBD1 (6 bases). The germline gives CDR1 MDHEN, CDR2 SYDVKM. This CDR3 comprises 14 residues. In nucleotides, the CDR3 is TGTGCCAGCTGCCCACAGGGAGCTAACTATGACTACACCTTC. It specifies CASCPQGANYDYTF.

This clonotype came up many times. The rearrangement joins TRBV4-3 to TRBJ2-7; D ambiguous. Germline V gene data show CDR1 as LGHNA and CDR2 as YSLEER. The CDR3 totals 16 residues. V shed 0 bases and J shed 3 bases, with 15 bases lying between them. The CDR3 nucleotides read TGCGCCAGCAGCCAAGATTTCCAGGCAGGCCTCTACGAGCAGTACTTC. Translation gives CASSQDFQAGLYEQYF.

This clonotype was picked up many times. The chain couples TRBV20-1 to TRBJ2-7; possibly TRBD1 for D (6 bases). The V gene's germline CDR1 is DFQATT and CDR2 SNEGSKA (reference sequence). This CDR3 contains 11 residues. V lost 7 bases and J 5 bases, leaving 12 bases between the germline ends. CDR3 nucleotides: TGCAGTGTTTCCCGGACAGACGAGCAGTACTTC. Protein: CSVSRTDEQYF.

This clonotype appeared many times. The V call is TRBV29-1, the J call TRBJ1-1; possible D gene TRBD1, 6 bases. Trimming left V 7 bases short and J 6 bases short, with 15 bases between. This CDR3 comprises 12 residues. Germline V lookup: CDR1 SQVTM, CDR2 ANQGSEA. The CDR3 nucleotides are TGCAGCGGTGGGGGCCCAGGGGCTGAAGCTTTCTTT. It yields the protein CSGGGPGAEAFF.

Notes on this clonotype: One end of the junction varies from germline; a read error may be responsible. The chain uses TRBV7-2 and TRBJ2-7; 7 nucleotides align to TRBD1. The germline V gene has CDR1 SGHTA and CDR2 FQGNSA. The CDR3 is 14 residues long. This CDR3 reads CSSSSPTGRNEQYF. The CDR3 DNA reads TGCTCCAGCAGCTCGCCGACAGGGCGGAACGAGCAGTACTTC.

This clonotype has ten or more counts. The V gene is TRBV28, the J gene TRBJ2-7, with D possibly TRBD2 on 6 matching bases. Trimming cost V 4 bases and J 0 bases, with 13 bases left between them. The CDR3 totals 15 residues. Germline V gene data show CDR1 as MDHEN and CDR2 as SYDVKM. CDR3 amino acids: CASSSRTKVSYEQYF. The CDR3 nucleotides read TGTGCCAGCAGTTCCCGGACTAAAGTCTCCTACGAGCAGTACTTC. Looking up the rest from reference TRBV28 and TRBJ2-7 gives the full variable domain: DVKVTQSSRYLVKRTGEKVFLECVQDMDHENMFWYRQDPGLGLRLIYFSYDVKMKEKGDIPEGYSVSREKKERFSLILESASTNQTSMYLCASSSRTKVSYEQYFGPGTRLTVT.

This clonotype was seen ten or more times. The genes are TRBV18 and TRBJ2-7; no definite D call. CDR1 and CDR2 (germline): KGHSH, LQKENI. This CDR3 has 14 amino acids. V was trimmed by 1 base and J by 3 bases, leaving 10 bases between them. The CDR3 sequence is CASSPQPVIYEQYF. Here the CDR3 DNA reads TGTGCCAGCTCACCACAACCAGTAATCTACGAGCAGTACTTC.

The table lists this clonotype with many counts. This sequence joins TRBV29-1 and TRBJ1-2; D unresolved. Germline V gives CDR1 SQVTM, CDR2 ANQGSEA. V lost 6 bases and J 7 bases, leaving 12 bases between the germline ends. The CDR3 loop spans 11 amino acids. CDR3 loop: CSVRRTSGYTF. As DNA, the CDR3 is TGCAGCGTAAGAAGGACGAGTGGCTACACCTTC. Based on the CDR3 plus reference TRBV29-1 and TRBJ1-2, the full variable domain is SAVISQKPSRDICQRGTSLTIQCQVDSQVTMMFWYRQQPGQSLTLIATANQGSEATYESGFVIDKFPISRPNLTFSTLTVSNMSPEDSSIYLCSVRRTSGYTFGSGTRLTVV.

This clonotype occurred a few times. V and J are TRBV11-2 and TRBJ2-7; 9 bases map to TRBD1. The CDR3 spans 16 residues. CDR1 SGHAT and CDR2 FQNNGV come from the germline V gene. V lost 5 bases to trimming and J lost 2 bases; unmatched junction nucleotides: 10. In DNA, the CDR3 is TGTGCCAGCAGCCGTATCCCGGGACAGGGTCCCTACGAGCAGTACTTC. It codes for CASSRIPGQGPYEQYF.

V gene TRBV4-2 combines with J gene TRBJ2-7, with 8 bases matching TRBD2. The J segment lost 2 bases and the V segment lost 3 bases, leaving 6 bases of the junction unmatched. The CDR3 runs 15 residues. From germline, CDR1 is LGHNA and CDR2 YNFKEQ. In DNA form, the CDR3 reads TGTGCCAGCAGCCATACAGCGGGAGAGGCCTACGAGCAGTACTTC. This translates into CASSHTAGEAYEQYF.

Concerning this clonotype: This could be a read error, since a much larger clone is one nucleotide away. V usage is TRBV27 and J usage is TRBJ2-7; D unresolved. V was cut by 8 bases and J by 9 bases, with 23 bases left in between. Germline loops: CDR1 MNHEY, CDR2 SMNVEV (reference sequence). There are 14 residues in the CDR3. The CDR3 is CASDPLDKTHGQYF. CDR3 coding DNA: TGTGCCAGCGACCCATTAGACAAAACCCACGGGCAGTACTTC.

This clonotype was found many times. In DNA, the CDR3 is TGTGCCAGCAGTCCAGGGTGGAATGAGCAGTTCTTC. Amino acids: CASSPGWNEQFF. The chain combines TRBV27 with TRBJ2-1; a possible D gene is TRBD1 (5 bases). CDR1 MNHEY and CDR2 SMNVEV come from the germline V gene (reference sequence). The CDR3 sequence is 12 residues long. Trimming took off 5 bases at V and 7 bases at J, with 9 bases between the two ends.

The gene calls are TRBV5-1 and TRBJ1-1; D might be TRBD1 (6 bases). Between the trimmed V and J ends, which lost 2 bases and 5 bases, there was a span of 16 bases. Germline V gives CDR1 SGHRS, CDR2 YFSETQ. The CDR3 runs to 15 residues. The chain's CDR3 is CASSFLGRGETEAFF. The CDR3 DNA sequence: TGCGCCAGCAGCTTTCTGGGCAGGGGAGAAACTGAAGCTTTCTTT.

This clonotype was counted ten times or more. The chain is built from TRBV4-3 and TRBJ2-7; 8 bases match TRBD1. Germline V CDR1 and CDR2: LGHNA, YSLEER. The CDR3 runs 15 residues. The junction had 8 bases not matched to a gene; V was cut back by 4 bases and J by 3 bases. For the CDR3, the DNA is TGCGCCAGCAGCCCCAGGACAGGGTTCCGCTACGAGCAGTACTTC. It codes for CASSPRTGFRYEQYF.

This clonotype has just a few counts. V usage is TRBV5-1 and J usage is TRBJ2-7, with a weak D call TRBD2 (5 bases). Between the trimmed V and J ends, which lost 4 bases and 4 bases, there was a span of 18 bases. Looked up from germline, CDR1 is SGHRS and CDR2 is YFSETQ. CDR3 length equals 15 residues. CDR3 sequence reads: CASSRDGGPGYEQYF. The CDR3 coding sequence is TGCGCCAGCAGCCGCGACGGAGGACCTGGGTACGAGCAGTACTTC.

This clonotype has a count of ten or more. The rearrangement uses TRBV6-6 and TRBJ2-7; no definite D call. The germline V gene encodes CDR1 MNHNY and CDR2 SVGAGI (reference sequence). The CDR3 spans 14 residues. Trimming took 0 bases from V and 2 from J, leaving 8 bases between them. DNA of the CDR3: TGTGCCAGCAGTTACTCTCGTGCTACCTACGAGCAGTACTTC. It is translated as CASSYSRATYEQYF.